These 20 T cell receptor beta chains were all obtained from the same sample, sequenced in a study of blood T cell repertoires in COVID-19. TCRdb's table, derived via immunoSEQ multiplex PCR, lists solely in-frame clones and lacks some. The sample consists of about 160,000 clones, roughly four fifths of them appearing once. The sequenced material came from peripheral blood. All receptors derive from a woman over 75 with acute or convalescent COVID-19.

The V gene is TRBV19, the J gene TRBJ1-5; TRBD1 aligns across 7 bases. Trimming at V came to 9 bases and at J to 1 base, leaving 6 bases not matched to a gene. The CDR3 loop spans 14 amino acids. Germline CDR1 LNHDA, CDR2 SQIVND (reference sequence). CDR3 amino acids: CASSGQWSNQPQHF. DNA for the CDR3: TGTGCCAGCTCGGGACAGTGGAGCAATCAGCCCCAGCATTTT.

Written as DNA, the CDR3 is TGCAGCGTTGAAGATCGCGGGAGGGCCTCCTACGAGCAGTACTTC. Translating it yields CSVEDRGRASYEQYF. The J gene is TRBJ2-7, the V gene TRBV29-1, with 9 bases fitting TRBD2. In germline, CDR1 is SQVTM, CDR2 ANQGSEA. The CDR3 sequence is 15 residues long. V gave up 0 bases and J gave up 0 bases; unmatched junction bases: 3.

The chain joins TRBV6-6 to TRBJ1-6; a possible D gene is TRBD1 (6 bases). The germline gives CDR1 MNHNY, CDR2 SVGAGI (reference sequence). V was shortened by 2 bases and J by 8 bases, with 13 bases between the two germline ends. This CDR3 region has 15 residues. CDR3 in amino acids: CASSYAGRGDSPLHF. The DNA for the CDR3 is TGTGCCAGCAGTTACGCCGGCAGGGGTGATTCACCCCTCCACTTT.

CDR3 loop: CASSETGANYGYTF. CDR3 DNA: TGTGCCAGCAGTGAAACAGGGGCTAACTATGGCTACACCTTC. This chain connects TRBV2 to TRBJ1-2; 7 positions agree with TRBD1. CDR1 is SNHLY and CDR2 is FYNNEI in the germline V gene. V lost 2 bases to trimming and J lost 0 bases; unmatched junction nucleotides: 0. This CDR3 has 14 residues.

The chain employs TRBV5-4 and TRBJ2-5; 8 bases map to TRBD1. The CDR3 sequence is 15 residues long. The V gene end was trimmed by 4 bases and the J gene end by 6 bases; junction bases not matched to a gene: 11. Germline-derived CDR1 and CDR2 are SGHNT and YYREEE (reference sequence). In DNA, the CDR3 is TGTGCCAGCAGCGAGGGGACAGGTAGTCAAAAGACCCAGTACTTC. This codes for CASSEGTGSQKTQYF.

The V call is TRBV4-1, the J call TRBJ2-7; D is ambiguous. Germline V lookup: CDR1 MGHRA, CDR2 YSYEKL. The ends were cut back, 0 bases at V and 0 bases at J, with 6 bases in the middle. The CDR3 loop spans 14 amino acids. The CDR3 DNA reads TGCGCCAGCAGCCAAGATGCCAGCTCCTACGAGCAGTACTTC. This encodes CASSQDASSYEQYF.

The CDR3 nucleotides read TGCAGCGTCGGGGGGGCGGGAGTGGAGACCCAGTACTTC. This encodes CSVGGAGVETQYF. The chain employs TRBV29-1 and TRBJ2-5, with 8 bases lining up with TRBD2. CDR3 length: 13 residues. Germline trimming cut 6 bases from V and 5 bases from J; bases unmatched to any gene: 8. Germline V gives CDR1 SQVTM, CDR2 ANQGSEA.

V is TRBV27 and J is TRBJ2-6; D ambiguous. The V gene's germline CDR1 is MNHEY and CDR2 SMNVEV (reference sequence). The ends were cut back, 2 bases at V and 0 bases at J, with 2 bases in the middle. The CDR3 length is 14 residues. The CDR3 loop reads CASSLLSGANVLTF. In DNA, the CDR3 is TGTGCCAGCAGTTTACTCTCTGGGGCCAACGTCCTGACTTTC. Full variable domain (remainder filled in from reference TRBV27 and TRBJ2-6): EAQVTQNPRYLITVTGKKLTVTCSQNMNHEYMSWYRQDPGLGLRQIYYSMNVEVTDKGDVPEGYKVSRKEKRNFPLILESPSPNQTSLYFCASSLLSGANVLTFGAGSRLTVL.

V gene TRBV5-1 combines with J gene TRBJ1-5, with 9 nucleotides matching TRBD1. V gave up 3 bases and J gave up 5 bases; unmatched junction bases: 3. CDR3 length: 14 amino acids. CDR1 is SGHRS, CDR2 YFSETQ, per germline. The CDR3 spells CASSSTGGDQPQHF. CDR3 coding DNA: TGCGCCAGCAGCTCGACAGGGGGGGATCAGCCCCAGCATTTT.

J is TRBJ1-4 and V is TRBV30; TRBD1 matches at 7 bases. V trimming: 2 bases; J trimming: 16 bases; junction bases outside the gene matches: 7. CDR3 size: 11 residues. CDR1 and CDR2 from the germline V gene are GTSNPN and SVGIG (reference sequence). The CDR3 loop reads CAWSLGGSKFF. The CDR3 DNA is TGTGCCTGGAGTTTAGGGGGCAGTAAGTTTTTT.

This CDR3 reads CASSPHPTGNEKLFF. The DNA of the CDR3 is TGTGCCAGCAGTCCCCACCCAACCGGTAATGAAAAACTGTTTTTT. V gene TRBV28 combines with J gene TRBJ1-4; D gene ambiguous. V was pared by 5 bases and J by 4 bases, with 14 bases between. Germline assignment: CDR1 MDHEN and CDR2 SYDVKM. This CDR3 is 15 amino acids long.

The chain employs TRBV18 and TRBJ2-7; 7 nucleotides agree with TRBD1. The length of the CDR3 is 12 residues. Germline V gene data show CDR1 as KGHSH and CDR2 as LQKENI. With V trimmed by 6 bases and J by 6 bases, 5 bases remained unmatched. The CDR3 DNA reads TGTGCCAGCTCCCCGTCAGGGGGCGAGCAGTACTTC. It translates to CASSPSGGEQYF.

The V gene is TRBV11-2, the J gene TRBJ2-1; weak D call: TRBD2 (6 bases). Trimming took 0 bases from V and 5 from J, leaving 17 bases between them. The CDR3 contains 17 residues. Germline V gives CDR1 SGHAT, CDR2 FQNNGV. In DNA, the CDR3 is TGTGCCAGCAGCTTAGACCCCCTGTGGGAGGAAGACAATGAGCAGTTCTTC. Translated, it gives CASSLDPLWEEDNEQFF.

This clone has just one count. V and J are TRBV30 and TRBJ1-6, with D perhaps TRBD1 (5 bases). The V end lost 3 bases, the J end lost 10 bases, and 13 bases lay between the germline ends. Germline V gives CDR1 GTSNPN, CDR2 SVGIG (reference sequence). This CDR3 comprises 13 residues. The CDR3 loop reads CAWSGGIGSPLHF. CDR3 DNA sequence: TGTGCCTGGAGCGGGGGAATTGGGTCACCCCTCCACTTT. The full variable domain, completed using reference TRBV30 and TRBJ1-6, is SQTIHQWPATLVQPVGSPLSLECTVEGTSNPNLYWYRQAAGRGLQLLFYSVGIGQISSEVPQNLSASRPQDRQFILSSKKLLLSDSGFYLCAWSGGIGSPLHFGNGTRLTVT.

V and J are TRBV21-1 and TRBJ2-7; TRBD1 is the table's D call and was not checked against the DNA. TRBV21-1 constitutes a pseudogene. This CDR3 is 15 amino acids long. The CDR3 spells CASSGPGQESYEQYF. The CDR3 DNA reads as TGTGCCAGCAGCGGTCCCGGACAGGAATCCTACGAGCAGTACTTC.

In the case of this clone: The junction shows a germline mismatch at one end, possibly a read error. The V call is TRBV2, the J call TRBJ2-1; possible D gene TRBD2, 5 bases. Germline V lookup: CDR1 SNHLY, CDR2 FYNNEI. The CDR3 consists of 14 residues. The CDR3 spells CASSPQPGYSEQFF. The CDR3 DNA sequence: TGTGCCAGCAGTCCCCAACCGGGGTACAGTGAGCAGTTCTTC.

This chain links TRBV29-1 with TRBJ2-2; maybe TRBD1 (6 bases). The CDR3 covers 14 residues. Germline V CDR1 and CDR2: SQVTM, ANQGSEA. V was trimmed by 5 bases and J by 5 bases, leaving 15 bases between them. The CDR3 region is CSVPRDRNTGELFF. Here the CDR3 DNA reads TGCAGCGTTCCGCGAGACAGGAATACCGGGGAGCTGTTTTTT.

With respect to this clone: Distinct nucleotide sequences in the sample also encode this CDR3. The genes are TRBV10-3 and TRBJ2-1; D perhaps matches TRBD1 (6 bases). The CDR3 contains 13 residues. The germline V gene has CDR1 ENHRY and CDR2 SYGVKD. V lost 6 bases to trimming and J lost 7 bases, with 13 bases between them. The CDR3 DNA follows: TGTGCCATCAGAGAGGACAGTAATAATGAGCAGTTCTTC. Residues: CAIREDSNNEQFF.

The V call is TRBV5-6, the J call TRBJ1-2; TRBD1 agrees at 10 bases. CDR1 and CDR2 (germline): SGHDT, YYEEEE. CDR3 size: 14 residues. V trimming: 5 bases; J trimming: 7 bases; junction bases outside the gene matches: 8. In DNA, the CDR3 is TGTGCCAGCAGATTCCCGACAGGGGGCTCTGGCTACACCTTC. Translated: CASRFPTGGSGYTF.

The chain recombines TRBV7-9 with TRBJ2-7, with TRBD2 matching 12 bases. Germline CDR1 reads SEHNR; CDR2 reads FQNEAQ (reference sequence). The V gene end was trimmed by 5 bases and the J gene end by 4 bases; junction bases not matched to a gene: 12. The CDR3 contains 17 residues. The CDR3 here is CASSRGRLAGASYEQYF. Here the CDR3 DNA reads TGTGCCAGCAGCCGGGGGAGACTAGCGGGAGCTTCATACGAGCAGTACTTC.